This TCR beta chain was documented in a study of blood T cell repertoires in COVID-19. Ages ranged from about 18 to 89 years, with residence in about 24 US areas. Source study methods: Estimates of nucleated cell counts were drawn from the amplification of reference gene primers. Libraries were prepared by immunoSEQ multiplex PCR; TCRdb keeps only in-frame clonotypes and omits some of them. That table is the source of V, J and clone size, and D and trimming were worked out from the DNA. The sample has approximately 270,000 clones, 70% to 90% seen once. Notes on this clone: The same CDR3 also results from other DNA sequences found in this sample.

The TCR was taken from a woman aged 30 to 39 with acute COVID-19. The sample taken for sequencing was PBMCs or T cells enriched from blood (not recorded which).

CDR3 in amino acids: CASSLIATNEKLFF. In nucleotides, the CDR3 is TGTGCCAGCAGTTTAATCGCAACTAATGAAAAACTGTTTTTT. The chain has TRBV28 and TRBJ1-4; D uncertain. The germline CDR1 and CDR2 sequences are MDHEN and SYDVKM. The CDR3 is 14 amino acids. V shed 2 bases and J shed 0 bases, with 4 bases lying between them.